A single sample gave rise to the 16 T cell receptor beta chains below, sequenced in a study of Tregs in tolerant kidney transplant recipients (dated by TCRdb to the late 2010s). The method behind the library was the immunoSEQ multiplex PCR assay. TCRdb limited this immuneACCESS table to in-frame rearrangements with V and J called. A share of clones is missing; checked studies link under half to unresolved V genes, and the rest is unexplained. Across this sample there are about 50,000 clones, with 89% seen only once. Of the sample, roughly a sixth falls within the top ten clones. Transplants used related donors with nonmyeloablative bone marrow transplantation; mixed chimerism was transient in the human trials. The specimen comprised CD8+ T cells from blood (PBMCs), sampled 12 months after the transplant. The receptors were gathered from a human patient who received a combined kidney and bone marrow transplant. After transplantation, some T cells may belong to the graft donor instead of the recipient.

The rearrangement links TRBV6-1 to TRBJ2-7; D is perhaps TRBD2 (6 bases). Trimming cost V 2 bases and J 5 bases, with 7 bases left between them. Germline V gene data show CDR1 as MNHNS and CDR2 as SASEGT. CDR3 length: 12 residues. CDR3 region: CASSEWGDEQYF. The CDR3 bases are TGTGCCAGCAGTGAATGGGGGGACGAGCAGTACTTC.

CDR3 nucleotides: TGTGCCTGGAGTACCGGGACCGGGACTGTGGAGCAGTACTTC. This translates into CAWSTGTGTVEQYF. The rearrangement links TRBV30 to TRBJ2-7, with a possible D match to TRBD2 (6 bases). This CDR3 has 14 amino acids. Germline V gene data show CDR1 as GTSNPN and CDR2 as SVGIG (reference sequence). V dropped 2 bases and J dropped 7 bases, with 18 bases sitting between them.

V and J are TRBV13 and TRBJ1-2; 7 bases fit TRBD1. V dropped 1 base and J dropped 1; count of bases not matched to a gene: 6. The germline CDR1 and CDR2 sequences are PRHDT and FYEKMQ (reference sequence). There are 16 residues in the CDR3. The CDR3, as DNA: TGTGCCAGCAGCTTAGCCCGGGACAGTGATAACTATGGCTACACCTTC. This codes for CASSLARDSDNYGYTF.

The chain is built from TRBV10-2 and TRBJ2-7; 8 bases map to TRBD2. The V and J ends lost 4 bases and 7 bases, in that order; junction bases with no gene match: 6. This CDR3 is built from 13 residues. Germline V gene lookup returns CDR1 WSHSY and CDR2 SAAADI. As DNA, the CDR3 is TGCGCCAGCAGTGTGGCGGGGGGATCTGAGCAGTACTTC. As protein: CASSVAGGSEQYF.

The chain joins TRBV14 to TRBJ1-3, with 9 bases identical to TRBD1. Germline CDR1 SGHDN, CDR2 FVKESK. V lost 0 bases and J lost 8; bases outside the gene matches: 11. There are 17 residues in the CDR3. The CDR3 DNA follows: TGTGCCAGCAGCCAAGATTTTTTCGACAGGGGGGAGGACACCATATATTTT. Amino acids: CASSQDFFDRGEDTIYF. The full variable domain, rest sourced from reference TRBV14 and TRBJ1-3, is EAGVTQFPSHSVIEKGQTVTLRCDPISGHDNLYWYRRVMGKEIKFLLHFVKESKQDESGMPNNRFLAERTGGTYSTLKVQPAELEDSGVYFCASSQDFFDRGEDTIYFGEGSWLTVV.

This clone was counted a single time. J is TRBJ2-1 and V is TRBV15; 10 bases map to TRBD2. The trim removed 3 bases at V and 8 bases at J, leaving 4 bases unmatched. Germline CDR1 and CDR2: LNHNV and YYDKDF (reference sequence). The CDR3 contains 14 residues. CDR3 sequence: CATSSERGGDEQFF. In nucleotides, the CDR3 is TGTGCCACCAGCAGCGAGCGGGGGGGCGATGAGCAGTTCTTC.

The chain couples TRBV19 to TRBJ2-7; D might be TRBD2 (5 bases). Trimming removed 1 base at V and 7 bases at J, with 41 bases between. This CDR3 has 23 amino acids. CDR1 is LNHDA and CDR2 is SQIVND in the germline V gene (reference sequence). CDR3 residues: CASSIGPTPAGIQTDPFLGEQYF. Written as DNA, the CDR3 is TGTGCCAGTAGTATAGGTCCTACACCGGCCGGGATCCAAACAGACCCATTTTTAGGGGAGCAGTACTTC.

The chain is built from TRBV5-6 and TRBJ2-6; D remains ambiguous. Germline CDR1 and CDR2: SGHDT and YYEEEE. The CDR3 sequence is 16 residues long. Trimming left V 1 base short and J 1 base short, with 9 bases between. CDR3 sequence: CASSLNWASGANVLTF. In DNA form, the CDR3 reads TGTGCCAGCAGCTTGAACTGGGCTTCTGGGGCCAACGTCCTGACTTTC.

CDR3 in DNA: TGTGCCAGCAGTGACTCCGCCGGACAGGGTCACACAGATACGCAGTATTTT. This codes for CASSDSAGQGHTDTQYF. The chain employs TRBV6-4 and TRBJ2-3; 8 bases align to TRBD1. V lost 0 bases, J lost 2 bases, and 7 bases stayed unmatched. The CDR3 contains 17 residues. Germline-derived CDR1 and CDR2 are MRHNA and SNTAGT.

The chain uses TRBV30 and TRBJ2-5; possibly TRBD2 for D (5 bases). This CDR3 is 14 amino acids long. Germline-derived CDR1 and CDR2 are GTSNPN and SVGIG (reference sequence). Between the trimmed V and J ends, which lost 2 bases and 2 bases, there was a span of 12 bases. In DNA, the CDR3 is TGTGCCTGGAGTTCAGCGGTTTATCAAGAGACCCAGTACTTC. Protein sequence: CAWSSAVYQETQYF.

The chain joins TRBV2 to TRBJ1-2; 7 nucleotides line up with TRBD1. Germline lookup yields CDR1 SNHLY and CDR2 FYNNEI. Unmatched junction bases numbered 7, after V lost 0 bases and J lost 12 bases. This CDR3 region has 13 residues. This chain's CDR3 is CASSEASGTVHTF. Written as DNA, the CDR3 is TGTGCCAGCAGTGAAGCTTCCGGGACAGTCCACACCTTC.

In its sample, this clone was seen once. The chain links TRBV5-8 to TRBJ2-2; 7 positions match TRBD2. With 1 base clipped from V and 0 bases from J, the junction kept 9 bases outside the gene matches. Looked up from germline, CDR1 is SGHTS and CDR2 is YDEGEE. The CDR3 runs 18 residues. CDR3 sequence: CASSLNSGITANTGELFF. The DNA for the CDR3 is TGTGCCAGCAGCTTGAACAGCGGGATCACCGCGAACACCGGGGAGCTGTTTTTT.

This chain links TRBV4-1 with TRBJ1-1, with D perhaps TRBD1 (6 bases). Germline V CDR1 and CDR2: MGHRA, YSYEKL. The CDR3 runs 15 residues. Trimming left V 7 bases short and J 6 bases short, with 21 bases between. The DNA for the CDR3 is TGCGCCAGCAAACAGGGATGGGGCTTGATGTCTGAAGCTTTCTTT. Its translation is CASKQGWGLMSEAFF.

This clone was seen only a few times. The J gene is TRBJ1-3, the V gene TRBV7-9; no clear D gene. With 1 base removed from V and 2 bases from J, the gap between germline ends came to 9 bases. Germline assignment: CDR1 SEHNR and CDR2 FQNEAQ (reference sequence). This CDR3 has 15 residues. Written as DNA, the CDR3 is TGTGCCAGCAGCTTAGGAGGGAATACTGGAAACACCATATATTTT. Its translation: CASSLGGNTGNTIYF.

The chain couples TRBV9 to TRBJ2-7; 7 bases fit TRBD1. Germline-derived CDR1 and CDR2 are SGDLS and YYNGEE. Trimming cost V 3 bases and J 0 bases; bases outside gene matches: 6. The CDR3 loop spans 15 amino acids. The CDR3, as DNA: TGTGCCAGCAGCGGCCGGGACAGTTTCTCCTACGAGCAGTACTTC. Its translation is CASSGRDSFSYEQYF. The whole variable domain, remainder taken from reference TRBV9 and TRBJ2-7, is DSGVTQTPKHLITATGQRVTLRCSPRSGDLSVYWYQQSLDQGLQFLIQYYNGEERAKGNILERFSAQQFPDLHSELNLSSLELGDSALYFCASSGRDSFSYEQYFGPGTRLTVT.

The DNA of the CDR3 is TGTGCCAGCAGTCCTATTCGGAACCTAGCGGGGGGCCCGAACACCGGGGAGCTGTTTTTT. Its translation is CASSPIRNLAGGPNTGELFF. The genes are TRBV28 and TRBJ2-2, with 11 bases matching TRBD2. Germline CDR1 MDHEN, CDR2 SYDVKM. This CDR3 contains 20 residues. V trimming: 5 bases; J trimming: 0 bases; junction bases outside the gene matches: 14.